The subject of this entry is one T cell receptor beta chain. The antigen remains unidentified. This CDR3 region has 13 residues. The germline CDR1 and CDR2 sequences are MDHEN and SYDVKM. J was trimmed by 2 bases and V by 10 bases; bases with no gene match: 6. This sample is drawn from a study of T cell clonotyping in hematopoietic cell transplantation. Study-wide points: Cells were unsorted, so CD4 and CD8 contributions were not separated. Higher Inverse Simpson Index values in graft donor and pretransplant recipient predicted broader posttransplant TCR diversity. Recipient TCR diversity dropped after transplant; expanded clonotypes rose from day 30 to 180.

Method: immunoSEQ multiplex PCR; TCRdb's copy keeps in-frame clones and lacks some. The sample carries some 28,000 clones, approximately 77% recorded once. Sample time point: recipient sample about 28 days before transplant, after cytoreduction. Recipient blood drawn about 28 days pretransplant and days 30, 100, 180 after. This sample comprised peripheral blood mononuclear cells, obtained before stem cell transplant. The receptor's source is a man aged 35 to 55 with acute myeloid leukemia. Some clones in this sample may be carry-over from other donors' samples. V usage is TRBV28 and J usage is TRBJ2-3, with 7 bases aligning to TRBD1. CDR3: CATRTGHTDTQYF. The CDR3 DNA is TGTGCCACCCGGACAGGCCACACAGATACGCAGTATTTT. The whole variable domain, filled in from reference TRBV28 and TRBJ2-3, reads DVKVTQSSRYLVKRTGEKVFLECVQDMDHENMFWYRQDPGLGLRLIYFSYDVKMKEKGDIPEGYSVSREKKERFSLILESASTNQTSMYLCATRTGHTDTQYFGPGTRLTVL.